The clone carrying this T cell receptor (beta chain) showed up just a few times. Antigen specificity is unknown. V lost 4 bases to trimming and J lost 8 bases, with 15 bases between them. The CDR3 consists of 15 residues. The germline V gene has CDR1 MDHEN and CDR2 SYDVKM. Whole blood was used without fractionation, so all unsorted peripheral T cells were included. cDNA was made from approximately 500 ng RNA using alpha and beta constant primers. Alpha and beta chain libraries were made separately by chain-specific third strand synthesis with multiplexing indices. TCRdb reprocessed the 5' RACE reads with MiXCR, giving one entry per CDR3 protein. The profile shows 4,500 to 7,000 distinct CDR3 sequences, 9.5% to 13% of them singletons. This entry comes from a study of HIV-infected patients and healthy controls. Study-wide results and caveats: HIV-infected patients shared fewer CDR3 sequences between individuals than healthy controls.

The TCR originated in an adult with HIV infection. V usage is TRBV28 and J usage is TRBJ1-6, with a weak D call TRBD1 (6 bases). The sample in question was blood, obtained before antiretroviral therapy. The CDR3 sequence is CASSSRTVGYSPLHF. The CDR3 DNA is TGTGCCAGCAGTTCCAGGACAGTGGGGTATTCACCCCTCCACTTT.